The clone carrying this T cell receptor (beta chain) has more than one count but fewer than ten. Its antigen is undetermined. This specimen comes from a study of T cell repertoires in cytomegalovirus infection. For the study at large: A matching HLA type, together with CMV infection, was signaled by public TCR beta signatures.

Study-wide findings and caveats: Public TCR beta family frequency separated CMV-and-HLA carriers, including in an independent cohort.

The germline V and J ends were trimmed by 2 bases and 5 bases, with 7 bases remaining between them. Germline V gene data show CDR1 as SGHAT and CDR2 as FQNNGV. CDR3 length: 13 amino acids. One entry per CDR3 protein, called by TCRdb with MiXCR from the reads. This sample has 84,000 or so distinct CDR3 sequences, with about half found just once. This sequence was found in a human donor in good health (CMV status not recorded). Some clones in this sample may be carry-over from other donors' samples. Here the sequenced sample was CD8+ T cells from cultured PBMCs, taken from culture after CMV antigen stimulation. V is TRBV11-2 and J is TRBJ2-1; D is unclear. The CDR3 protein is CASSLRSDNEQFF. CDR3 bases: TGTGCCAGCAGCTTAAGGAGCGACAATGAGCAGTTCTTC.